This T cell receptor (beta chain) was documented in a study of neurological immune-mediated disorders. There are many counts of this clonotype. V was pared by 3 bases and J by 3 bases, with 7 bases between. Germline lookup yields CDR1 SGDLS and CDR2 YYNGEE. The CDR3 contains 13 residues. TCRdb fed the 5' RACE reads into MiXCR, producing one record per CDR3 protein. The sample includes roughly 60,000 distinct CDR3 sequences, over 9.5% of them seen just once. The source material was PBMCs. This TCR came from a man aged 55 to 70 in good health. This chain uses TRBV9 with TRBJ1-3; D possibly corresponds to TRBD1 (6 bases). The CDR3: CASSADSGNTIYF. CDR3 DNA sequence: TGTGCCAGCAGCGCGGACAGTGGAAACACCATATATTTT.